These T cell receptor beta chains were read from a single sample in a study of cytomegalovirus exposure and HLA in healthy donors. Some clones are missing from TCRdb's copy, which holds only in-frame ones; the method was immunoSEQ multiplex PCR. Of 75,000 to 80,000 clones detected, 72% appear once; the ten largest clones hold roughly 5%. Material: PBMCs. These receptors were obtained from a man aged 55 to 70 in good health and CMV-seropositive. Both conserved end residues are trimmed from each CDR3. Each record gives: V gene, CDR3 length, CDR3 protein.

v_call: TRBV5-1
cdr3_length: 15
cdr3_aa: ASSRGTGRGWTEEQY

v_call: TRBV5-6
cdr3_length: 14
cdr3_aa: ASSLLSGTTLLEQY

v_call: TRBV5-1
cdr3_length: 13
cdr3_aa: ASSLGVAGFGEQF

v_call: TRBV18
cdr3_length: 12
cdr3_aa: ASSPQAGTYEQY

v_call: TRBV18
cdr3_length: 14
cdr3_aa: ASSPRQARTQETQY

v_call: TRBV7-9
cdr3_length: 12
cdr3_aa: ASSFSGANEKLF

v_call: TRBV7-2
cdr3_length: 11
cdr3_aa: ASEGTANSPLH

v_call: TRBV4-1
cdr3_length: 13
cdr3_aa: ASSLGVAGVYGYT

v_call: TRBV7-2
cdr3_length: 11
cdr3_aa: ASSLGRDYEQY

v_call: TRBV4-2
cdr3_length: 13
cdr3_aa: ASSPSGRGTGELF

v_call: TRBV7-2
cdr3_length: 11
cdr3_aa: ASSPDRYYEQY

v_call: TRBV7-9
cdr3_length: 12
cdr3_aa: ASSPPFPSYEQY

v_call: TRBV13
cdr3_length: 12
cdr3_aa: ASSSRGGTGELF

v_call: TRBV6-6
cdr3_length: 11
cdr3_aa: ASQRQAADTQY

v_call: TRBV4-1
cdr3_length: 11
cdr3_aa: ASSQVEGTEAF

v_call: TRBV7-8
cdr3_length: 10
cdr3_aa: ASSIRQPEQY

v_call: TRBV7-9
cdr3_length: 13
cdr3_aa: ASSQRESGPYEQY

v_call: TRBV7-9
cdr3_length: 9
cdr3_aa: ASSLSREQY

v_call: TRBV30
cdr3_length: 12
cdr3_aa: AWERGQGNEKLF

v_call: TRBV11-2
cdr3_length: 11
cdr3_aa: ASSPSHRDEQY

v_call: TRBV28
cdr3_length: 10
cdr3_aa: ASSSSGPSRF

v_call: TRBV7-2
cdr3_length: 16
cdr3_aa: ASSRPGQSLSGANVLT

v_call: TRBV7-2
cdr3_length: 13
cdr3_aa: ASSLGVGGEYGYT

v_call: TRBV9
cdr3_length: 13
cdr3_aa: ASSVGQGILEKLF

v_call: TRBV5-4
cdr3_length: 13
cdr3_aa: ASSAGTSSYNEQF

v_call: TRBV5-1
cdr3_length: 11
cdr3_aa: ASSSYLAETQY

v_call: TRBV19
cdr3_length: 15
cdr3_aa: ASSSPRGRGSNYGYT

v_call: TRBV11-2
cdr3_length: 13
cdr3_aa: ASSLGAGSTDTQY

v_call: TRBV2
cdr3_length: 11
cdr3_aa: ASSRPGANIQY

v_call: TRBV6-6
cdr3_length: 10
cdr3_aa: ASNRGGDTQY

v_call: TRBV4-3
cdr3_length: 13
cdr3_aa: ASSQEGRQPYGYT

v_call: TRBV28
cdr3_length: 12
cdr3_aa: AIREGDGGYGYT

v_call: TRBV6-4
cdr3_length: 13
cdr3_aa: ASSEAGGSYNEQF

v_call: TRBV6-1
cdr3_length: 12
cdr3_aa: AAPRGTSLYGYT

v_call: TRBV7-9
cdr3_length: 15
cdr3_aa: ASSGWTGVAEYNEQF

v_call: TRBV10-3
cdr3_length: 11
cdr3_aa: AMSIGDNQPQH

v_call: TRBV4-1
cdr3_length: 14
cdr3_aa: ASSLRQGGFIDTQY

v_call: TRBV7-2
cdr3_length: 12
cdr3_aa: ASSLDRGKEKLF

v_call: TRBV9
cdr3_length: 12
cdr3_aa: ASSGTNRLDEQF

v_call: TRBV27
cdr3_length: 11
cdr3_aa: ASSTGWTYEQY

v_call: TRBV10-1
cdr3_length: 11
cdr3_aa: ASSRGQAYEQY

v_call: TRBV5-1
cdr3_length: 12
cdr3_aa: ASSLTGGGNEQY

v_call: TRBV5-1
cdr3_length: 13
cdr3_aa: ASSLLGTSGNTIY

v_call: TRBV4-3
cdr3_length: 13
cdr3_aa: ASSHHLTGSYEQY

v_call: TRBV10-3
cdr3_length: 16
cdr3_aa: AISESLAGASAYNEQF

v_call: TRBV6-1
cdr3_length: 11
cdr3_aa: WTRSRDRVGYT

v_call: TRBV19
cdr3_length: 10
cdr3_aa: ASSIAFYGYT

v_call: TRBV19
cdr3_length: 13
cdr3_aa: ASSLRDTDNQPQH

v_call: TRBV2
cdr3_length: 13
cdr3_aa: ASSRQGEGTDTQY

v_call: TRBV6-1
cdr3_length: 11
cdr3_aa: ASSLDSNYGYT

v_call: TRBV4-1
cdr3_length: 11
cdr3_aa: ASSQGYSQPQH

v_call: TRBV7-9
cdr3_length: 15
cdr3_aa: ASSRTSGGTSTGTQY

v_call: TRBV13
cdr3_length: 11
cdr3_aa: ASSPVAGNEQF

v_call: TRBV5-1
cdr3_length: 14
cdr3_aa: ASSSGENFSNQPQH

v_call: TRBV5-8
cdr3_length: 12
cdr3_aa: ASSTGTGNQPQH

v_call: TRBV19
cdr3_length: 12
cdr3_aa: ASRPEGRWNGYT

v_call: TRBV28
cdr3_length: 13
cdr3_aa: ASSKTIGQGATAF

v_call: TRBV5-1
cdr3_length: 11
cdr3_aa: ASSLDRVTEAF

v_call: TRBV7-2
cdr3_length: 14
cdr3_aa: ASSSQGGRGGGEQF

v_call: TRBV4-3
cdr3_length: 12
cdr3_aa: ASSHDTRAEKLF